This T cell receptor (beta chain) stems from a study of blood T cell repertoires in COVID-19. The overall study: Donors in the United States, Italy and Spain gave samples during acute or convalescent COVID-19. T cells, B-cell-depleted T cells, or PBMCs supplied cDNA or gDNA.

Germline CDR1 and CDR2: SGHTA and FQGNSA. V lost 2 bases and J lost 8; bases outside the gene matches: 8. This CDR3 contains 15 residues. Per the authors' pipeline: It was from reference gene primer amplification that nucleated cell counts were estimated. Profiling relied on immunoSEQ multiplex PCR, and the TCRdb table lists in-frame clones only, not all of them. V and J calls and clone size are given by that table; D and trimming were obtained from the DNA. The table lists approximately 250,000 clones, under 90% of them singletons. In its sample, this clone was seen once. The sample was peripheral blood. V gene TRBV7-2 combines with J gene TRBJ2-2; the match to TRBD2 covers 7 bases. The clonotype originates from a man between 60 and 75 years old with acute or convalescent COVID-19. CDR3 sequence reads: CASSLLRLASGELFF. CDR3 DNA: TGTGCCAGCAGCTTACTTAGACTAGCCAGTGGGGAGCTGTTTTTT. The whole variable domain, remainder taken from reference TRBV7-2 and TRBJ2-2, is GAGVSQSPSNKVTEKGKDVELRCDPISGHTALYWYRQSLGQGLEFLIYFQGNSAPDKSGLPSDRFSAERTGGSVSTLTIQRTQQEDSAVYLCASSLLRLASGELFFGEGSRLTVL.